The entry that follows covers one T cell receptor (beta chain) sequence. Its cognate antigen is unknown. The length of the CDR3 is 12 residues. Germline CDR1 and CDR2: MDHEN and SYDVKM. Trimming took 7 bases from V and 7 from J, leaving 13 bases between them. The sample comes from a study of shared clonotypes between healthy human individuals. Study observations and caveats: The study drew on few donors, limiting represented genetic and exposure-history diversity.

Naive CD8 cells lacked CD45RO, underwent positive selection for CCR7 and left out terminally differentiated effector memory CD45RA+ cells. Researchers ran the assay at a deep level. Assay: immunoSEQ multiplex PCR; the TCRdb copy retains only in-frame clones and omits some. The sample has around 2,000,000 clones, over 85% seen once. The V call is TRBV28, the J call TRBJ1-1; tentative D call: TRBD1 (6 bases). The TCR sequence derives from a man aged 18-30 years in good health. Sequencing was performed on naive CD8+ T cells sorted from blood. The CDR3 sequence is CASTQSGDEAFF. Written as DNA, the CDR3 is TGTGCCAGCACCCAATCAGGGGATGAAGCTTTCTTT.